The entry below gives a single T cell receptor (beta chain) sequence along with its context. The sample is drawn from a study of OX40 agonist ivuxolimab in advanced cancers. CDR1 and CDR2 (germline): LNHDA, SQIVND (reference sequence). The CDR3 length is 18 residues. Germline trimming cut 1 base from V and 2 bases from J; bases unmatched to any gene: 4. The protocol was immunoSEQ multiplex PCR, while the TCRdb copy is restricted to in-frame clones and leaves out a portion. Of approximately 54,000 clones in the sample, 80% to 85% are singletons; the top ten hold 3% to 3.5%. The sample here was CD4+ or CD8+ T cells sorted from blood, taken in a trial of the OX40 agonist ivuxolimab. V and J are TRBV19 and TRBJ2-3; the match to TRBD2 covers 15 bases. The origin of this receptor is an adult with an advanced solid tumor such as melanoma, head and neck, liver or kidney cancer. The CDR3 region is CASSIGRTSGGVTDTQYF. CDR3 DNA: TGTGCCAGTAGTATAGGGAGGACTAGCGGGGGGGTCACAGATACGCAGTATTTT.